The 15 T cell receptor beta chains listed next were all sequenced from one sample in a study of T-cell reconstitution after alpha-beta-depleted transplantation in children. Researchers prepared the TCRbeta library using unique molecular identifiers, the study reports. TCRdb recomputed calls from the PCR reads with MiXCR, one row per CDR3 protein. The data show approximately 980,000 distinct CDR3 sequences, with about 29% seen just once and about 28% held by the top ten. The sequencing here drew on PBMCs, mostly from graft donor cells, taken 360 days after TCRalphabeta/CD19-depleted stem cell transplant. All receptors derive from a boy under two years old who had a stem cell transplant for SCID, so the T cells may come from the graft donor.

This chain joins TRBV10-3 and TRBJ2-7; 7 bases align to TRBD1. The CDR3 covers 13 residues. Germline CDR1 reads ENHRY; CDR2 reads SYGVKD. Trimming took 6 bases from V and 4 from J; bases not matched to a gene: 6. This chain's CDR3 is CAIRRDSMYEQYF. CDR3 sequence (DNA): TGTGCCATCAGGAGGGACAGTATGTACGAGCAGTACTTC.

The V gene is TRBV28, the J gene TRBJ2-3; D is unclear. The CDR3 is made up of 15 amino acids. The V gene lost 6 bases and the J gene lost 5 bases, with 18 bases spanning the gap. CDR1 is MDHEN and CDR2 is SYDVKM in the germline V gene. CDR3 protein: CASSSSGFNRDTQYF. Written as DNA, the CDR3 is TGTGCCAGCAGCTCCTCCGGGTTTAACAGAGATACGCAGTATTTT.

This chain uses TRBV12-3 or TRBV12-4 with TRBJ1-3, with unresolved D. The CDR3 is 11 amino acids. The ends were cut back, 4 bases at V and 4 bases at J, with 2 bases in the middle. The CDR3 sequence is CASSWGNTIYF. CDR3 DNA: TGTGCCAGCAGTTGGGGAAACACCATATATTTT.

The chain joins TRBV5-1 to TRBJ1-1, with D hard to call. Trimming took 1 base from V and 2 from J, leaving 15 bases between them. In germline, CDR1 is SGHRS, CDR2 YFSETQ. The CDR3 runs to 16 residues. For the CDR3, the DNA is TGCGCCAGCAGCTTGACTGGCTGGGGTCGAAACACTGAAGCTTTCTTT. Amino acid sequence: CASSLTGWGRNTEAFF.

This clonotype came up a few times. The CDR3 reads CASSWVPHVRQGYNEQFF. CDR3 coding DNA: TGCGCCAGCAGCTGGGTCCCTCACGTTCGACAGGGATACAATGAGCAGTTCTTC. The J gene is TRBJ2-1, the V gene TRBV5-1, with 7 positions matching TRBD1. The CDR3 is 18 amino acids. Germline V CDR1 and CDR2: SGHRS, YFSETQ. Trimming took 3 bases from V and 4 from J; bases not matched to a gene: 16.

The CDR3 bases are TGTGCCTGGAGTGGCCAGGGGGTAGGGGAGCTGTTTTTT. This encodes CAWSGQGVGELFF. The chain couples TRBV30 to TRBJ2-2; 7 bases are shared with TRBD1. The CDR3 extends over 13 amino acids. The germline V gene encodes CDR1 GTSNPN and CDR2 SVGIG (reference sequence). J lost 8 bases, V lost 1 base, and 4 bases had no gene match.

The sample holds a few counts of this clonotype. The gene calls are TRBV5-1 and TRBJ2-7; TRBD1 agrees at 8 bases. The CDR3 is made up of 12 amino acids. The V and J ends lost 5 bases and 10 bases, in that order; junction bases with no gene match: 8. The V gene's germline CDR1 is SGHRS and CDR2 YFSETQ. In DNA, the CDR3 is TGCGCCAGCAGGACACCGACAGGGGACCAGTACTTC. It is translated as CASRTPTGDQYF.

This clonotype was counted a few times. Germline is not matched at one junction end, which may reflect a read error. The chain links TRBV29-1 to TRBJ2-2, with 10 bases fitting TRBD1. This CDR3 has 14 residues. From germline, CDR1 is SQVTM and CDR2 ANQGSEA. The CDR3 region is CSSRTGGNSGELFF. DNA for the CDR3: TGCAGCTCCCGGACAGGGGGGAACTCCGGGGAGCTGTTTTTT.

The genes are TRBV12-3 or TRBV12-4 and TRBJ2-3; D gene uncertain. V was shortened by 3 bases and J by 6 bases, with 10 bases between the two germline ends. The CDR3 loop spans 13 amino acids. Here the CDR3 reads CASSFRIGDTQYF. The CDR3 DNA reads TGTGCCAGCAGTTTCCGTATCGGGGATACGCAGTATTTT.

The table lists this clonotype with many counts. This chain connects TRBV12-3 or TRBV12-4 to TRBJ2-1; D call uncertain. V was cut by 6 bases and J by 11 bases, with 11 bases left in between. The CDR3 is 11 amino acids. This CDR3 reads CASSGTEKQFF. The CDR3 region has the DNA TGTGCCAGCAGCGGAACCGAAAAGCAGTTCTTC.

The chain couples TRBV6-5 to TRBJ2-3, with D perhaps matching TRBD2 (5 bases). The CDR3 totals 14 residues. Germline assignment: CDR1 MNHEY and CDR2 SVGAGI. V lost 4 bases and J lost 4, with 12 bases in between. CDR3 DNA sequence: TGTGCCAGCAGTTCCCTGTCCGGGGCAGATACGCAGTATTTT. This translates into CASSSLSGADTQYF.

This clonotype turned up a few times. This chain connects TRBV4-2 to TRBJ2-6; the D is unclear. The ends were cut back, 0 bases at V and 0 bases at J, with 12 bases in the middle. Germline CDR1 LGHNA, CDR2 YNFKEQ. The CDR3 covers 18 residues. CDR3 region: CASSQDNAAFSGANVLTF. CDR3 sequence (DNA): TGTGCCAGCAGCCAAGATAACGCGGCGTTCTCTGGGGCCAACGTCCTGACTTTC.

This clonotype has more than one count but fewer than ten. The V gene is TRBV7-2, the J gene TRBJ1-5, with 7 bases matching TRBD1. The germline gives CDR1 SGHTA, CDR2 FQGNSA. The CDR3 length is 14 residues. V shed 8 bases, J shed 4 bases, and the junction held 8 bases outside the gene matches. This CDR3 is CASSPDRTNQPQHF. Written as DNA, the CDR3 is TGTGCCAGCTCCCCGGACAGGACGAATCAGCCCCAGCATTTT.

The chain joins TRBV21-1 to TRBJ1-2. TRBV21-1 is a listed pseudogene. The CDR3 runs 14 residues. For the CDR3, the DNA is TGTGCCAGCAGCCGCGATCGCCTCTACTATGGCTACACCTTC. Its protein is CASSRDRLYYGYTF.

This chain connects TRBV15 to TRBJ2-1; TRBD1 is a possible D gene (7 bases). The CDR3 is made up of 20 amino acids. The V end lost 2 bases, the J end lost 0 bases, and 23 bases lay between the germline ends. Germline V gene data show CDR1 as LNHNV and CDR2 as YYDKDF (reference sequence). The CDR3 here is CATSRKRRGPDPSSYNEQFF. CDR3 bases: TGTGCCACCAGCAGAAAACGGAGGGGGCCTGATCCGAGCTCCTACAATGAGCAGTTCTTC.